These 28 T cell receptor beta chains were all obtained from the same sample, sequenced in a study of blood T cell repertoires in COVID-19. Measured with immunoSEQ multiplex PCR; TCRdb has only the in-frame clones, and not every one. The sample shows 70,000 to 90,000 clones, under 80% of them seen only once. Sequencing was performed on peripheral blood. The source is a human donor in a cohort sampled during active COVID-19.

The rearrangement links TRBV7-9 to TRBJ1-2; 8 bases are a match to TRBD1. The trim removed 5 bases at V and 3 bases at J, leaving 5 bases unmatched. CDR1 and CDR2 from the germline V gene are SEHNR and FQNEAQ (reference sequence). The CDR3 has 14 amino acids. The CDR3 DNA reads TGTGCCAGCAGCCCCGGACAGGGATACTATGGCTACACCTTC. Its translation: CASSPGQGYYGYTF.

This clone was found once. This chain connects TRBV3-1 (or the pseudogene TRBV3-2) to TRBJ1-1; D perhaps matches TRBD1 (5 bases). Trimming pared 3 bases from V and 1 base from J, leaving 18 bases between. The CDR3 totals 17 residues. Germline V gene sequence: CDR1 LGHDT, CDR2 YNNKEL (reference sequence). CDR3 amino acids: CASSQPGLTGGNTEAFF. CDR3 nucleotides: TGTGCCAGCAGCCAGCCGGGACTGACCGGAGGGAACACTGAAGCTTTCTTT.

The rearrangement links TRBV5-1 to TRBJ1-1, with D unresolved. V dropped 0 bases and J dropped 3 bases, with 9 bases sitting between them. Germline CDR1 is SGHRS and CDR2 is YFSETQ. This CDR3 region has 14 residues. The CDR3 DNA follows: TGCGCCAGCAGCTTGGATGGCGGGTACACTGAAGCTTTCTTT. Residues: CASSLDGGYTEAFF.

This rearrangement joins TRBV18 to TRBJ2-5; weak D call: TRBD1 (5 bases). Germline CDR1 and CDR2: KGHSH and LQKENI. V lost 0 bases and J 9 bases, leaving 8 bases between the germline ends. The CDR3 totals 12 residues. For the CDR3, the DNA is TGTGCCAGCTCACCACCTATGGGGCCCCAGTACTTC. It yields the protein CASSPPMGPQYF.

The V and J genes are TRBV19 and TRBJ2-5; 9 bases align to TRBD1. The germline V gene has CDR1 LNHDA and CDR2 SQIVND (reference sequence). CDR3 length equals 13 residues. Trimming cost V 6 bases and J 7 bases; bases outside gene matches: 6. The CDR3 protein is CASSLQGAGTQYF. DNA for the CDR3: TGTGCCAGTAGCCTACAGGGGGCCGGGACCCAGTACTTC.

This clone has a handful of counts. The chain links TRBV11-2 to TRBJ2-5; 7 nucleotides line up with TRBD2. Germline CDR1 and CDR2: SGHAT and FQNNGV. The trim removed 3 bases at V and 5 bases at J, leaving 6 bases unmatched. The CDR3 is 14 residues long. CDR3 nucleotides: TGTGCCAGCAGCTTGGGGAGGGGCGGGGAGACCCAGTACTTC. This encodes CASSLGRGGETQYF.

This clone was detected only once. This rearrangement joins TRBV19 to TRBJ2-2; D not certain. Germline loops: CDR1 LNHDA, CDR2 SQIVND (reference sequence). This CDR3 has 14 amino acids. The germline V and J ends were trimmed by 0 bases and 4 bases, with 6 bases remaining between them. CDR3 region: CASSIESGTGELFF. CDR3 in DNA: TGTGCCAGTAGTATAGAATCGGGCACCGGGGAGCTGTTTTTT.

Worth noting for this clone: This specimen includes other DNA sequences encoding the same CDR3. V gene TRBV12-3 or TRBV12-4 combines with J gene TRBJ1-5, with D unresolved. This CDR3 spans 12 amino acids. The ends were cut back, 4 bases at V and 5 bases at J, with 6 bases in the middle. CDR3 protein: CASSSTDQPQHF. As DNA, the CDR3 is TGTGCCAGCAGTTCTACAGATCAGCCCCAGCATTTT.

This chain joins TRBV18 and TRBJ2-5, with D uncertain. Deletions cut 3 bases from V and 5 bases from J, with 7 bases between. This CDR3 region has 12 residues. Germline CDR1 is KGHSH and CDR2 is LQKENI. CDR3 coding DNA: TGTGCCAGCTCACCGATGAGTGAGACCCAGTACTTC. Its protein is CASSPMSETQYF.

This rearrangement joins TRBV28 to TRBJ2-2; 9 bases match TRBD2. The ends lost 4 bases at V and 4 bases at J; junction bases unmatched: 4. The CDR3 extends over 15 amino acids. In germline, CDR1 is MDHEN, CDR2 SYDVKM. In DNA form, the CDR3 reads TGTGCCAGCAGTTCGGCGGGGGGGGGCACCGGGGAGCTGTTTTTT. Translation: CASSSAGGGTGELFF.

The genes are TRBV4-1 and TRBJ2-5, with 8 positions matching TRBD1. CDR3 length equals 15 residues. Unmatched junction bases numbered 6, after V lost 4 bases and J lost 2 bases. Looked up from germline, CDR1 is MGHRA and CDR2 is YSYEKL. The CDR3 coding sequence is TGCGCCAGCAGCCCCCCGGACAGGGCACAAGAGACCCAGTACTTC. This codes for CASSPPDRAQETQYF.

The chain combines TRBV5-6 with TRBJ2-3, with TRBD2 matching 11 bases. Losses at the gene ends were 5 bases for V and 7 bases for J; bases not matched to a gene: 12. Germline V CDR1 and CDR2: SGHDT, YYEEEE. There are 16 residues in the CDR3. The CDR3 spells CASSWGTSGTQHTQYF. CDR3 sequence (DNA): TGTGCCAGCAGTTGGGGGACTAGCGGTACACAACATACGCAGTATTTT.

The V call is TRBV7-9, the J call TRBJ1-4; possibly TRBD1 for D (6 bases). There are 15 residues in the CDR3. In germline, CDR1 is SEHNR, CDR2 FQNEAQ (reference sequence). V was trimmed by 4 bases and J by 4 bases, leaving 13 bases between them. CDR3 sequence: CASSSGQFINEKLFF. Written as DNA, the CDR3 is TGTGCCAGCAGCTCAGGACAGTTTATTAATGAAAAACTGTTTTTT.

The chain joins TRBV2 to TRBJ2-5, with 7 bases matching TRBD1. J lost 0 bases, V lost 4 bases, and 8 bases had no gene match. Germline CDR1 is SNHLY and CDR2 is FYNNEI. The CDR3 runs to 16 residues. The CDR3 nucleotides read TGTGCCAGCAGTGTCTTCCCAACAGGGGACCAAGAGACCCAGTACTTC. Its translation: CASSVFPTGDQETQYF.

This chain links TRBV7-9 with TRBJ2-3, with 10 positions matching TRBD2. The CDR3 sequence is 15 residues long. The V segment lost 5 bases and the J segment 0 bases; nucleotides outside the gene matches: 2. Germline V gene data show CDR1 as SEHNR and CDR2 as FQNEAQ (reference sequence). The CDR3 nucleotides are TGTGCCAGCAGCCGGACTAGCGGAAGCACAGATACGCAGTATTTT. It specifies CASSRTSGSTDTQYF.

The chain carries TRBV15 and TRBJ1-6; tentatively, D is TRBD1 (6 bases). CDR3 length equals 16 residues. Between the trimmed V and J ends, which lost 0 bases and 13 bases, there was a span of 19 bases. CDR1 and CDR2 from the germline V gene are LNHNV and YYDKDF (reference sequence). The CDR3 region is CATSRDWGQGFAPLHF. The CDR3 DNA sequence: TGTGCCACCAGCAGAGATTGGGGGCAGGGGTTTGCGCCCCTCCACTTT.

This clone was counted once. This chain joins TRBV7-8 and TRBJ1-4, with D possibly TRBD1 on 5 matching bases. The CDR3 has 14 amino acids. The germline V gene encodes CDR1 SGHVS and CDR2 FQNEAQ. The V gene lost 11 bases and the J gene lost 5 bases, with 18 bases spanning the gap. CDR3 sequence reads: CAVRPDKGNEKLFF. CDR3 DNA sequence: TGTGCCGTCCGTCCGGACAAGGGGAATGAAAAACTGTTTTTT.

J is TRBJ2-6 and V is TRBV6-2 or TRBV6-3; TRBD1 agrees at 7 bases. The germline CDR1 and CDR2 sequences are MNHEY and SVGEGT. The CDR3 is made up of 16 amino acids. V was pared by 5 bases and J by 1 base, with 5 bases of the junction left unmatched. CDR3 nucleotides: TGTGCCAGCAGTAAGGACAGGTCTTCTGGGGCCAACGTCCTGACTTTC. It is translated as CASSKDRSSGANVLTF.

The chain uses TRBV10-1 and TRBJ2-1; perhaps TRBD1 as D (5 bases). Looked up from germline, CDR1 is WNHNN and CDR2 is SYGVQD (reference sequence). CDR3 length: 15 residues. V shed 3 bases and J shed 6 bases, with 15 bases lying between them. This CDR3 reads CASSEGHTSGNEQFF. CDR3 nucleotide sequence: TGCGCCAGCAGTGAAGGACACACCTCGGGCAATGAGCAGTTCTTC.

This CDR3 reads CASSYEGPNTGELFF. Written as DNA, the CDR3 is TGTGCCAGCAGTTATGAGGGCCCGAACACCGGGGAGCTGTTTTTT. The chain is built from TRBV6-5 and TRBJ2-2, with a weak D call TRBD2 (5 bases). V was clipped by 3 bases and J by 0 bases, with 8 bases between them. This CDR3 contains 15 residues. Per the germline V gene, CDR1 is MNHEY and CDR2 is SVGAGI.

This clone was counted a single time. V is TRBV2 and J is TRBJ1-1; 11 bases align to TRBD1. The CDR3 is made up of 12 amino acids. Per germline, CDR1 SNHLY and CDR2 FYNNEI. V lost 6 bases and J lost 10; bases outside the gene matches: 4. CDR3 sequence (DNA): TGTGCCAGCAGAGGACAGGGGGCCGGAGCTTTCTTT. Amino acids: CASRGQGAGAFF.

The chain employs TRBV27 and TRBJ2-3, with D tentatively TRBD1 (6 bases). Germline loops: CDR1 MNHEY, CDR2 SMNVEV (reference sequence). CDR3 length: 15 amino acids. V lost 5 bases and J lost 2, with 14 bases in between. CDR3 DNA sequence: TGTGCCAGCAGTACTTTAGGACAGTACACAGATACGCAGTATTTT. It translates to CASSTLGQYTDTQYF.

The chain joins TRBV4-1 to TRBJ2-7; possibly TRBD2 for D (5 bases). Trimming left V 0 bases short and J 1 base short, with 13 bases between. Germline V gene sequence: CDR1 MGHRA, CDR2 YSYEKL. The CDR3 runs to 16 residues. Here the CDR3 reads CASSQEAWTESYEQYF. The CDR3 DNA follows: TGCGCCAGCAGCCAAGAAGCCTGGACTGAATCCTACGAGCAGTACTTC.

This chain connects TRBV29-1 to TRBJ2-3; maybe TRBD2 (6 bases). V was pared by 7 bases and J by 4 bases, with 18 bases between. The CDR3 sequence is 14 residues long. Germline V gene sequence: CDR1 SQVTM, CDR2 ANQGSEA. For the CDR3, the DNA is TGCAGCGCCACTTCTGGGGGGAGGCCAGATACGCAGTATTTT. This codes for CSATSGGRPDTQYF.

CDR3 amino acids: CASSPGDRGPVGEQYF. In DNA form, the CDR3 reads TGTGCCAGCTCACCAGGAGACAGGGGCCCAGTCGGGGAGCAGTACTTC. The chain is built from TRBV18 and TRBJ2-7, with 8 bases fitting TRBD1. Germline CDR1 KGHSH, CDR2 LQKENI. This CDR3 contains 16 residues. Trimming took 2 bases from V and 7 from J; bases not matched to a gene: 13.

The CDR3 loop is CASSLAGGGGSDTQYF. CDR3 bases: TGTGCCAGCAGCTTGGCCGGCGGGGGCGGGTCAGATACGCAGTATTTT. The gene calls are TRBV5-4 and TRBJ2-3, with D maybe TRBD2 (7 bases). CDR3 length: 16 amino acids. Germline V lookup: CDR1 SGHNT, CDR2 YYREEE (reference sequence). Trimming removed 0 bases from V and 4 bases from J, with 15 bases in between.

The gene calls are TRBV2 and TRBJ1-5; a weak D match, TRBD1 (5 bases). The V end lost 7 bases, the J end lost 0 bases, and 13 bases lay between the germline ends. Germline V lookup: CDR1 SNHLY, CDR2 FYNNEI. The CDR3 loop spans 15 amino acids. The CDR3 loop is CASNDRLNSNQPQHF. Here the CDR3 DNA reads TGTGCCAGCAACGACAGACTTAATAGCAATCAGCCCCAGCATTTT.

For the CDR3, the DNA is TGCGCCAGCAGCCCGGGGACAGAATTGAACACCGGGGAGCTGTTTTTT. Translated, it gives CASSPGTELNTGELFF. The V gene is TRBV5-1, the J gene TRBJ2-2; 7 bases agree with TRBD1. The trim removed 4 bases at V and 1 base at J, leaving 7 bases unmatched. This CDR3 is built from 16 residues. From germline, CDR1 is SGHRS and CDR2 YFSETQ.